These 24 T cell receptor beta chains came from one sample sequenced in a study of OX40 agonist ivuxolimab in advanced cancers. The assay was immunoSEQ multiplex PCR, and TCRdb's table has in-frame clones only and misses some. The data contain 35,000 to 50,000 clones, about 90% of them seen just once; the ten biggest clones take up around 30%. This material consisted of CD4+ or CD8+ T cells sorted from blood, taken in a trial of the OX40 agonist ivuxolimab. The receptors here all came from an adult with an advanced solid tumor such as melanoma, head and neck, liver or kidney cancer.

This rearrangement joins TRBV5-1 to TRBJ2-5; 12 bases are shared with TRBD2. The V and J ends lost 3 bases and 2 bases, in that order; junction bases with no gene match: 5. Per germline, CDR1 SGHRS and CDR2 YFSETQ. The CDR3 contains 16 residues. The CDR3 region has the DNA TGCGCCAGCAGCTCACTAGCGGGAGGAGGTCAAGAGACCCAGTACTTC. Its translation is CASSSLAGGGQETQYF. The variable domain in full, with the rest retrieved from reference TRBV5-1 and TRBJ2-5, is KAGVTQTPRYLIKTRGQQVTLSCSPISGHRSVSWYQQTPGQGLQFLFEYFSETQRNKGNFPGRFSGRQFSNSRSEMNVSTLELGDSALYLCASSSLAGGGQETQYFGPGTRLLVL.

The rearrangement joins TRBV19 to TRBJ2-3, with TRBD2 as a possible D gene (7 bases). This CDR3 has 16 amino acids. The germline CDR1 and CDR2 sequences are LNHDA and SQIVND (reference sequence). Trimming left V 5 bases short and J 0 bases short, with 15 bases between. The CDR3 DNA is TGTGCCAGTAGTCCATGGGGGGGCCCTAGCACAGATACGCAGTATTTT. Its protein product is CASSPWGGPSTDTQYF.

J is TRBJ2-7 and V is TRBV7-8; tentative D call: TRBD1 (6 bases). The V and J ends lost 1 base and 2 bases respectively, with 6 bases between them. Germline loops: CDR1 SGHVS, CDR2 FQNEAQ. This CDR3 is 13 amino acids long. In nucleotides, the CDR3 is TGTGCCAGCAGCTTAGGGACAGCCTACGAGCAGTACTTC. Translating gives CASSLGTAYEQYF.

V usage is TRBV19 and J usage is TRBJ1-1, with 8 bases matching TRBD1. The CDR3 length is 12 residues. CDR1 and CDR2 (germline): LNHDA, SQIVND (reference sequence). Losses at the gene ends were 6 bases for V and 4 bases for J; bases not matched to a gene: 1. The CDR3 DNA sequence: TGTGCCAGTAGAACAGGGGGCACTGAAGCTTTCTTT. This sequence encodes CASRTGGTEAFF.

The chain uses TRBV9 and TRBJ2-1, with D perhaps TRBD2 (6 bases). Trimming pared 0 bases from V and 0 bases from J, leaving 13 bases between. From germline, CDR1 is SGDLS and CDR2 YYNGEE. The CDR3 covers 17 residues. The CDR3 bases are TGTGCCAGCAGCGTAGTTGGGACTTCTAGCTCCTACAATGAGCAGTTCTTC. This gives the protein CASSVVGTSSSYNEQFF.

The chain has TRBV2 and TRBJ2-7; D unresolved. Trimming removed 8 bases from V and 0 bases from J, with 20 bases in between. Germline loops: CDR1 SNHLY, CDR2 FYNNEI. There are 16 residues in the CDR3. The CDR3 DNA follows: TGTGCCAGCGCCGAGTCTCCTCTACTTAGCTCCTACGAGCAGTACTTC. This encodes CASAESPLLSSYEQYF.

The chain recombines TRBV4-1 with TRBJ1-2; D may be TRBD1 (5 bases). This CDR3 contains 15 residues. The V end lost 6 bases, the J end lost 1 base, and 15 bases lay between the germline ends. Germline assignment: CDR1 MGHRA and CDR2 YSYEKL. The DNA of the CDR3 is TGCGCCAGCAGACGACCGGGACGGGATAACTATGGCTACACCTTC. Encoded protein: CASRRPGRDNYGYTF.

The chain joins TRBV10-1 to TRBJ2-3; TRBD2 is a possible D gene (6 bases). V lost 2 bases to trimming and J lost 2 bases, with 14 bases between them. The CDR3 sequence is 16 residues long. Germline V gene lookup returns CDR1 WNHNN and CDR2 SYGVQD (reference sequence). The CDR3 loop reads CASSEPGDGYTDTQYF. Written as DNA, the CDR3 is TGCGCCAGCAGTGAGCCGGGAGACGGATACACAGATACGCAGTATTTT.

The chain is built from TRBV4-1 and TRBJ2-5; 16 positions match TRBD2. Trimming cost V 4 bases and J 4 bases; bases outside gene matches: 12. CDR1 MGHRA and CDR2 YSYEKL come from the germline V gene. There are 19 residues in the CDR3. CDR3 protein: CASSPAGLAGGPYGETQYF. In DNA form, the CDR3 reads TGCGCCAGCAGCCCGGCGGGACTAGCGGGAGGGCCGTACGGAGAGACCCAGTACTTC.

V gene TRBV5-1 combines with J gene TRBJ1-6; D is undetermined. The CDR3 runs 15 residues. In germline, CDR1 is SGHRS, CDR2 YFSETQ. Trimming removed 0 bases at V and 10 bases at J, with 14 bases between. CDR3 loop: CASSLAGGMASPLHF. Written as DNA, the CDR3 is TGCGCCAGCAGCTTGGCCGGAGGGATGGCCTCACCCCTCCACTTT.

V usage is TRBV6-1 and J usage is TRBJ1-2, with D perhaps matching TRBD1 (6 bases). This CDR3 is 13 amino acids long. Germline loops: CDR1 MNHNS, CDR2 SASEGT. V was shortened by 7 bases and J by 7 bases, with 16 bases between the two germline ends. CDR3 sequence reads: CASITRGGGGYTF. In nucleotides, the CDR3 is TGTGCCAGCATCACCAGGGGAGGGGGTGGCTACACCTTC.

The genes are TRBV9 and TRBJ1-3; D not resolved. The CDR3 length is 14 residues. Trimming took off 0 bases at V and 3 bases at J, with 7 bases between the two ends. Germline V gene lookup returns CDR1 SGDLS and CDR2 YYNGEE. The CDR3 DNA reads TGTGCCAGCAGCGTAGACGGGGTTGGAAACACCATATATTTT. Translated, it gives CASSVDGVGNTIYF.

The V gene is TRBV9, the J gene TRBJ2-3; no firm D call. V was shortened by 4 bases and J by 5 bases, with 14 bases between the two germline ends. CDR1 is SGDLS, CDR2 YYNGEE, per germline. The CDR3 covers 14 residues. The CDR3: CASSSDSLGDTQYF. CDR3 nucleotide sequence: TGTGCCAGCAGCTCTGACTCCCTCGGAGATACGCAGTATTTT.

The chain couples TRBV28 to TRBJ1-1; D is unclear. Germline assignment: CDR1 MDHEN and CDR2 SYDVKM. The CDR3 contains 15 residues. V was cut by 5 bases and J by 2 bases, with 15 bases left in between. The CDR3 nucleotides are TGTGCCAGCAGTCTACCCCCCGGGGTTAACACTGAAGCTTTCTTT. It is translated as CASSLPPGVNTEAFF.

A remark on this clone: This may arise from a read error, as a much more abundant clone is one base away. The chain uses TRBV11-3 and TRBJ2-7; a weak D match, TRBD2 (5 bases). Trimming cost V 4 bases and J 5 bases, with 27 bases left between them. This CDR3 contains 18 residues. Germline V gives CDR1 SGHNT, CDR2 YENEEA. CDR3 in amino acids: CASSSETGLGESGNEQYF. Here the CDR3 DNA reads TGTGCCAGCAGCTCCGAGACCGGTCTCGGGGAGTCAGGAAACGAGCAGTACTTC.

V gene TRBV29-1 combines with J gene TRBJ2-5, with D uncertain. Germline V gene lookup returns CDR1 SQVTM and CDR2 ANQGSEA. The ends were cut back, 4 bases at V and 4 bases at J, with 7 bases in the middle. The CDR3 totals 11 residues. CDR3 residues: CSVGRGETQYF. The CDR3 bases are TGCAGCGTTGGCCGTGGAGAGACCCAGTACTTC.

The chain combines TRBV7-8 with TRBJ1-3; no clear D gene. CDR1 is SGHVS, CDR2 FQNEAQ, per germline. Trimming pared 5 bases from V and 2 bases from J, leaving 13 bases between. The CDR3 consists of 15 residues. The CDR3 spells CASSPRRVPGNTIYF. CDR3 DNA sequence: TGTGCCAGCAGCCCCCGGAGGGTCCCTGGAAACACCATATATTTT.

This chain links TRBV9 with TRBJ2-3, with D tentatively TRBD2 (7 bases). Trimming removed 0 bases from V and 6 bases from J, with 17 bases in between. The germline gives CDR1 SGDLS, CDR2 YYNGEE. This CDR3 is built from 16 residues. CDR3 DNA sequence: TGTGCCAGCAGCGTAGGGACGCGGGGGCGAGGGGATACGCAGTATTTT. This codes for CASSVGTRGRGDTQYF.

The chain links TRBV5-1 to TRBJ1-4; D unclear. Germline loops: CDR1 SGHRS, CDR2 YFSETQ. The V and J ends lost 1 base and 10 bases respectively, with 11 bases between them. This CDR3 is 13 amino acids long. The CDR3 DNA follows: TGCGCCAGCAGCTTGCCACAACGCGGAAAACTGTTTTTT. Translated, it gives CASSLPQRGKLFF.

The chain combines TRBV7-2 with TRBJ2-2, with TRBD1 matching 8 bases. CDR1 and CDR2 from the germline V gene are SGHTA and FQGNSA. The CDR3 loop spans 16 amino acids. With 4 bases clipped from V and 3 bases from J, the junction kept 7 bases outside the gene matches. The CDR3 DNA sequence: TGTGCCAGCAGCTGGATGACAGGGGATGACACCGGGGAGCTGTTTTTT. Its protein product is CASSWMTGDDTGELFF.

J is TRBJ2-7 and V is TRBV11-3, with a tentative D call TRBD2 (6 bases). The CDR3 contains 14 residues. V lost 4 bases and J 0 bases, leaving 10 bases between the germline ends. Germline CDR1 and CDR2: SGHNT and YENEEA. The CDR3, as DNA: TGTGCCAGCAGCTCGGACTACCCCTCCTACGAGCAGTACTTC. It encodes CASSSDYPSYEQYF.

The chain couples TRBV19 to TRBJ1-3; 9 bases align to TRBD1. CDR1 and CDR2 (germline): LNHDA, SQIVND (reference sequence). This CDR3 is 14 amino acids long. Trimming took 6 bases from V and 9 from J; bases not matched to a gene: 9. The DNA for the CDR3 is TGTGCCAGTAGCATCGGACAGGGGCAGGGCACCATATATTTT. Residues: CASSIGQGQGTIYF.

In its sample, this clone was seen a few times. The chain joins TRBV7-3 to TRBJ2-3; possibly TRBD2 for D (6 bases). Germline V CDR1 and CDR2: SGHTA, FQGTGA. Trimming left V 2 bases short and J 1 base short, with 10 bases between. There are 15 residues in the CDR3. The CDR3 spells CASSLYAGRTDTQYF. Here the CDR3 DNA reads TGTGCCAGCAGCTTATACGCGGGGCGCACAGATACGCAGTATTTT.

This clone was picked up a small number of times. This chain joins TRBV6-1 and TRBJ2-3; D gene ambiguous. This CDR3 spans 14 amino acids. The germline V gene has CDR1 MNHNS and CDR2 SASEGT. With 7 bases removed from V and 2 bases from J, the gap between germline ends came to 13 bases. The DNA of the CDR3 is TGTGCCAGCATCCTCGGCAGCCACACAGATACGCAGTATTTT. Amino acid sequence: CASILGSHTDTQYF.